These 20 T cell receptor beta chains were sequenced from one sample in a study of radiotherapy plus CTLA-4 blockade in lung cancer. Sequencing used immunoSEQ multiplex PCR; TCRdb keeps in-frame clones, though not all of them. The table has approximately 94,000 clones, roughly 80% seen once. The sample in question was peripheral blood, obtained from a patient treated with radiotherapy plus ipilimumab. The receptor set was obtained from a human donor with non-small cell lung cancer that progressed on radiotherapy plus ipilimumab.

V gene TRBV29-1 combines with J gene TRBJ2-6; D not resolved. The CDR3 loop spans 15 amino acids. Germline V lookup: CDR1 SQVTM, CDR2 ANQGSEA. V was trimmed by 3 bases and J by 0 bases, leaving 9 bases between them. The DNA of the CDR3 is TGCAGCGTTGACGACTCTCCCTCTGGGGCCAACGTCCTGACTTTC. Protein product: CSVDDSPSGANVLTF.

This clone was recorded a few times. This chain links TRBV6-6 with TRBJ2-7; D is uncertain. This CDR3 contains 13 residues. Germline V gives CDR1 MNHNY, CDR2 SVGAGI (reference sequence). Trimming pared 6 bases from V and 3 bases from J, leaving 12 bases between. CDR3 sequence: CASSDHENYEQYV. CDR3 sequence (DNA): TGTGCCAGCAGCGACCATGAAAACTACGAGCAGTACGTC.

The chain combines TRBV27 with TRBJ2-3; D is unclear. V lost 5 bases and J lost 5, with 11 bases in between. The CDR3 has 13 amino acids. Germline CDR1 is MNHEY and CDR2 is SMNVEV (reference sequence). As DNA, the CDR3 is TGTGCCAGCAGTGCCACCGCGAGAGATACGCAGTATTTT. Translating it yields CASSATARDTQYF.

This sequence joins TRBV7-2 and TRBJ2-1; the D gene is possibly TRBD2 (6 bases). CDR3 length equals 15 residues. V was cut by 4 bases and J by 1 base, with 11 bases left in between. Germline CDR1 and CDR2: SGHTA and FQGNSA. This chain's CDR3 is CASSSRGGSYNEQFF. The CDR3 DNA reads as TGTGCCAGCAGCTCCCGAGGAGGGTCCTACAATGAGCAGTTCTTC.

V usage is TRBV10-1 and J usage is TRBJ2-2; perhaps TRBD2 as D (6 bases). The ends were cut back, 5 bases at V and 5 bases at J, with 15 bases in the middle. This CDR3 contains 15 residues. Germline lookup yields CDR1 WNHNN and CDR2 SYGVQD (reference sequence). CDR3 loop: CASSNRRDWTGELFF. The CDR3 region has the DNA TGCGCCAGCAGTAACCGCCGGGACTGGACCGGGGAGCTGTTTTTT.

V usage is TRBV30 and J usage is TRBJ2-5; D not certain. Deletions cut 5 bases from V and 4 bases from J, with 11 bases between. The CDR3 extends over 12 amino acids. The germline V gene has CDR1 GTSNPN and CDR2 SVGIG (reference sequence). The CDR3 DNA follows: TGTGCCTGGGCTAGAACGGGAGAGACCCAGTACTTC. Its translation: CAWARTGETQYF.

This sequence joins TRBV7-2 and TRBJ2-2; 7 nucleotides line up with TRBD1. The CDR3 extends over 15 amino acids. The germline gives CDR1 SGHTA, CDR2 FQGNSA. V shed 4 bases and J 2 bases; nucleotides not matched to a gene: 4. CDR3 bases: TGTGCCAGCAGCTCACAGGGGACCAACACCGGGGAGCTGTTTTTT. Protein sequence: CASSSQGTNTGELFF.

The V call is TRBV5-1, the J call TRBJ2-7; 12 bases fit TRBD2. Germline CDR1 and CDR2: SGHRS and YFSETQ. This CDR3 is built from 14 residues. V lost 6 bases to trimming and J lost 0 bases; unmatched junction nucleotides: 1. CDR3 protein: CASKTSGSSYEQYF. CDR3 sequence (DNA): TGCGCCAGCAAGACTAGCGGGAGCTCCTACGAGCAGTACTTC.

This rearrangement joins TRBV19 to TRBJ2-1; 15 bases map to TRBD2. CDR3 length equals 18 residues. V shed 1 base and J 2 bases; nucleotides not matched to a gene: 3. Germline V gene sequence: CDR1 LNHDA, CDR2 SQIVND (reference sequence). The CDR3 region has the DNA TGTGCCAGTAGTATAGTGGGACTAGCGGGAGGAACCTACAATGAGCAGTTCTTC. It yields the protein CASSIVGLAGGTYNEQFF.

The genes are TRBV5-1 and TRBJ2-2; 8 positions agree with TRBD2. This CDR3 comprises 16 residues. V lost 4 bases and J lost 6; bases outside the gene matches: 11. CDR1 SGHRS and CDR2 YFSETQ come from the germline V gene. The CDR3 bases are TGCGCCAGCAGCCGCGACGGGCTAGCGGGCGCCGGGGAGCTGTTTTTT. It yields the protein CASSRDGLAGAGELFF.

The chain recombines TRBV25-1 with TRBJ2-7; no firm D call. Trimming removed 6 bases at V and 6 bases at J, with 9 bases between. CDR1 and CDR2 (germline): MGHDK, SYGVNS. This CDR3 region has 11 residues. CDR3 loop: CASSRVGEQYF. CDR3 DNA sequence: TGTGCCAGCAGCCGTGTAGGCGAGCAGTACTTC.

As regards this clone: Other DNA sequences in the sample encode the same CDR3. This rearrangement joins TRBV5-1 to TRBJ2-2, with D unclear. Per germline, CDR1 SGHRS and CDR2 YFSETQ. V lost 0 bases, J lost 2 bases, and 5 bases lay in between. The CDR3 is 14 residues long. The CDR3 protein is CASSLERNTGELFF. The CDR3 coding sequence is TGCGCCAGCAGCTTGGAACGAAACACCGGGGAGCTGTTTTTT.

V gene TRBV30 combines with J gene TRBJ2-3; D not resolved. The CDR3 is made up of 13 amino acids. V shed 0 bases and J shed 5 bases, with 9 bases lying between them. Per the germline V gene, CDR1 is GTSNPN and CDR2 is SVGIG (reference sequence). The CDR3 sequence: CAWSVRAGDTQYF. The DNA of the CDR3 is TGTGCCTGGAGTGTAAGGGCAGGAGATACGCAGTATTTT.

V is TRBV2 and J is TRBJ2-2; D remains ambiguous. V lost 6 bases, J lost 6 bases, and 11 bases lay in between. The CDR3 covers 13 residues. CDR1 is SNHLY and CDR2 is FYNNEI in the germline V gene. CDR3 residues: CASRVKVAGELFF. The CDR3 nucleotides are TGTGCCAGCAGGGTAAAGGTCGCCGGGGAGCTGTTTTTT.

This chain uses TRBV6-4 with TRBJ1-1; unclear D gene. Per germline, CDR1 MRHNA and CDR2 SNTAGT. The ends were cut back, 1 base at V and 1 base at J, with 7 bases in the middle. The CDR3 length is 14 residues. DNA of the CDR3: TGTGCCAGCAGTGACTATTGGAAGAACACTGAAGCTTTCTTT. It translates to CASSDYWKNTEAFF.

This sequence joins TRBV16 and TRBJ2-2; TRBD2 agrees at 9 bases. J lost 0 bases, V lost 1 base, and 18 bases had no gene match. The CDR3 contains 22 residues. Germline V gene sequence: CDR1 KGHSY, CDR2 FQNENV. CDR3 in amino acids: CASSQFLPSGTTLLSNTGELFF. CDR3 in DNA: TGTGCCAGCAGCCAATTTCTACCTAGCGGGACGACACTACTTTCGAACACCGGGGAGCTGTTTTTT.

This chain connects TRBV6-1 to TRBJ1-1; no reliable D call. This CDR3 is built from 14 residues. Germline CDR1 is MNHNS and CDR2 is SASEGT. Trimming removed 7 bases from V and 1 base from J, with 13 bases in between. CDR3 nucleotides: TGTGCCAGCACTTACAAGGTGGAGAACACTGAAGCTTTCTTT. This translates into CASTYKVENTEAFF.

This clone was observed a handful of times. This chain uses TRBV15 with TRBJ1-2; 7 bases align to TRBD1. Germline-derived CDR1 and CDR2 are LNHNV and YYDKDF (reference sequence). The CDR3 runs 15 residues. The V segment lost 0 bases and the J segment 6 bases; nucleotides outside the gene matches: 7. The CDR3: CATSRDGNRGHGYTF. DNA for the CDR3: TGTGCCACCAGCAGAGACGGAAACAGGGGACATGGCTACACCTTC.

The chain combines TRBV9 with TRBJ1-2, with 7 bases identical to TRBD1. The CDR3 runs to 15 residues. Germline V lookup: CDR1 SGDLS, CDR2 YYNGEE. V was pared by 0 bases and J by 0 bases, with 2 bases of the junction left unmatched. The CDR3 nucleotides read TGTGCCAGCAGCGTAGCCGGGACAGCTAACTATGGCTACACCTTC. It yields the protein CASSVAGTANYGYTF. Variable domain in full (rest from reference TRBV9 and TRBJ1-2): DSGVTQTPKHLITATGQRVTLRCSPRSGDLSVYWYQQSLDQGLQFLIQYYNGEERAKGNILERFSAQQFPDLHSELNLSSLELGDSALYFCASSVAGTANYGYTFGSGTRLTVV.

This clone was picked up a small number of times. The CDR3 is CASSIGLLTEAFF. CDR3 sequence (DNA): TGTGCCAGTAGTATTGGGCTCCTGACTGAAGCTTTCTTT. This sequence joins TRBV19 and TRBJ1-1; D not resolved. This CDR3 contains 13 residues. The V end was cut by 3 bases, the J end by 5 bases, with 10 bases between. Germline CDR1 is LNHDA and CDR2 is SQIVND (reference sequence).